The 10 T cell receptor beta chains presented below share a single source sample, sequenced in a study of OX40 agonist ivuxolimab in advanced cancers. Libraries were prepared by immunoSEQ multiplex PCR; TCRdb keeps only in-frame clonotypes and omits some of them. The sample consists of fewer than 60,000 clones, about 80% of them appearing once. The material sequenced was CD4+ or CD8+ T cells sorted from blood, taken in a trial of the OX40 agonist ivuxolimab. These receptors came from an adult with an advanced solid tumor such as melanoma, head and neck, liver or kidney cancer.

The chain's CDR3 is CASSLISGTSLSTDTQYF. In nucleotides, the CDR3 is TGTGCCAGCAGCTTAATCTCCGGGACTAGTCTGAGCACAGATACGCAGTATTTT. The rearrangement uses TRBV7-3 and TRBJ2-3; 8 nucleotides align to TRBD2. The CDR3 covers 18 residues. Trimming took 1 base from V and 0 from J; bases not matched to a gene: 9. Per germline, CDR1 SGHTA and CDR2 FQGTGA.

The rearrangement uses TRBV7-6 and TRBJ2-7, with D uncertain. Germline CDR1 and CDR2: SGHVS and FNYEAQ. The V end was cut by 2 bases, the J end by 3 bases, with 23 bases between. The CDR3 extends over 18 amino acids. The CDR3 protein is CASSLSAAPKSPLYEQYF. CDR3 DNA sequence: TGTGCCAGCAGCTTAAGTGCGGCCCCCAAGAGTCCCCTCTACGAGCAGTACTTC.

The V call is TRBV19, the J call TRBJ1-2; D gene uncertain. Trimming removed 10 bases from V and 0 bases from J, with 6 bases in between. Germline-derived CDR1 and CDR2 are LNHDA and SQIVND (reference sequence). This CDR3 is 11 amino acids long. The CDR3 DNA reads TGTGCCATCGGGGCTAACTATGGCTACACCTTC. Residues: CAIGANYGYTF.

This clone turned up a few times. V usage is TRBV7-8 and J usage is TRBJ2-2; 9 bases align to TRBD2. From germline, CDR1 is SGHVS and CDR2 FQNEAQ. Trimming cost V 8 bases and J 9 bases; bases outside gene matches: 16. The CDR3 contains 16 residues. The CDR3 is CASCAGGLVISRELFF. The CDR3 DNA sequence: TGTGCCAGCTGTGCGGGGGGGCTGGTTATATCCAGGGAGCTGTTTTTT.

The chain is built from TRBV6-6 and TRBJ2-7; 11 positions match TRBD2. Germline CDR1 is MNHNY and CDR2 is SVGAGI (reference sequence). The CDR3 is 15 amino acids. After removal of 6 bases from V and 0 bases from J, the junction contained 4 bases not matched to a gene. Here the CDR3 reads CASSSGTSGSYEQYF. The CDR3 DNA reads TGTGCCAGCAGCTCCGGGACTAGCGGCTCCTACGAGCAGTACTTC.

V gene TRBV2 combines with J gene TRBJ2-2; TRBD1 matches at 8 bases. The CDR3 contains 16 residues. J was trimmed by 4 bases and V by 8 bases; bases with no gene match: 12. Germline CDR1 SNHLY, CDR2 FYNNEI. The DNA for the CDR3 is TGTGCCAGCCTCTTGATTGTAACAGGGGGCACCGGGGAGCTGTTTTTT. Translated: CASLLIVTGGTGELFF. Combining the CDR3 with reference TRBV2 and TRBJ2-2 gives the whole variable domain EPEVTQTPSHQVTQMGQEVILRCVPISNHLYFYWYRQILGQKVEFLVSFYNNEISEKSEIFDDQFSVERPDGSNFTLKIRSTKLEDSAMYFCASLLIVTGGTGELFFGEGSRLTVL.

The chain carries TRBV28 and TRBJ1-1, with 7 bases identical to TRBD1. Trimming cost V 5 bases and J 0 bases; bases outside gene matches: 6. The CDR3 consists of 15 residues. Germline V gene lookup returns CDR1 MDHEN and CDR2 SYDVKM. This chain's CDR3 is CASSPPGQMNTEAFF. DNA for the CDR3: TGTGCCAGCAGTCCCCCGGGACAGATGAACACTGAAGCTTTCTTT.

This chain connects TRBV7-8 to TRBJ1-4; D is undetermined. CDR1 is SGHVS, CDR2 FQNEAQ, per germline. This CDR3 is 19 amino acids long. The V end was cut by 3 bases, the J end by 0 bases, with 20 bases between. The CDR3 DNA reads as TGTGCCAGCAGCTTCCTCCGGGTTCCATCGGGTGCAACTAATGAAAAACTGTTTTTT. This translates into CASSFLRVPSGATNEKLFF.

The rearrangement joins TRBV7-2 to TRBJ2-6; D gene uncertain. CDR1 and CDR2 from the germline V gene are SGHTA and FQGNSA. This CDR3 is built from 16 residues. The V end lost 1 base, the J end lost 0 bases, and 7 bases lay between the germline ends. CDR3 loop: CASSLGAISGANVLTF. CDR3 in DNA: TGTGCCAGCAGCTTAGGAGCGATCTCTGGGGCCAACGTCCTGACTTTC.

V gene TRBV15 combines with J gene TRBJ1-2; a weak D match, TRBD1 (5 bases). Germline assignment: CDR1 LNHNV and CDR2 YYDKDF (reference sequence). This CDR3 has 16 residues. Trimming removed 0 bases at V and 7 bases at J, with 18 bases between. CDR3 nucleotide sequence: TGTGCCACCAGCAGAGATCGAGGGGTCGCCAGTTTTGGCTACACCTTC. Amino acids: CATSRDRGVASFGYTF.